This T cell receptor (beta chain) was identified during a study of control samples from healthy donors and cancer patients. Measured with immunoSEQ multiplex PCR; TCRdb has only the in-frame clones, and not every one. The sample includes about 130,000 clones, around 90% of them seen just once. The germline CDR1 and CDR2 sequences are MNHNS and SASEGT. V dropped 3 bases and J dropped 5; count of bases not matched to a gene: 10. The CDR3 is 16 residues long. The source of this sequence is a man aged 18 to 30 in good health. The chain has TRBV6-1 and TRBJ2-3; 8 bases line up with TRBD1. The sample was blood. The CDR3 DNA follows: TGTGCCAGCAGTGACAGACAGGGGAGTTTTATAGATACGCAGTATTTT. Its translation: CASSDRQGSFIDTQYF.